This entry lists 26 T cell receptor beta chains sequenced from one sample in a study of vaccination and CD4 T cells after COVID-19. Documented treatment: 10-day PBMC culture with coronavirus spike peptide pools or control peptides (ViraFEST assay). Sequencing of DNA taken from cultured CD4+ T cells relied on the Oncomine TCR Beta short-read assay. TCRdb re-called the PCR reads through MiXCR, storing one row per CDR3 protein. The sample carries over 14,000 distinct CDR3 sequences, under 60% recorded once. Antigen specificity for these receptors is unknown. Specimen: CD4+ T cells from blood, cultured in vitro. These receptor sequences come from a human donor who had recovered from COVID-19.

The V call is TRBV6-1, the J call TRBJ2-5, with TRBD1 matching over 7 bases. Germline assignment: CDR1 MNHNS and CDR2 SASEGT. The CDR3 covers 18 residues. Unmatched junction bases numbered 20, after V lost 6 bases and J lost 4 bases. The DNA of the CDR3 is TGTGCCAGCAGCGTAGCCGGGACAGCGTCTTCCGTTACAGAGACCCAGTACTTC. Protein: CASSVAGTASSVTETQYF.

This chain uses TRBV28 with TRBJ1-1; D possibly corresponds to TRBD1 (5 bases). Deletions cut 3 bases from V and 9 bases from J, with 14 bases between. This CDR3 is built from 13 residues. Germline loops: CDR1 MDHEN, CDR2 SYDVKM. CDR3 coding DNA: TGTGCCAGCAGTTTGGATCCTGGGGCAAAAGCTTTCTTT. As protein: CASSLDPGAKAFF.

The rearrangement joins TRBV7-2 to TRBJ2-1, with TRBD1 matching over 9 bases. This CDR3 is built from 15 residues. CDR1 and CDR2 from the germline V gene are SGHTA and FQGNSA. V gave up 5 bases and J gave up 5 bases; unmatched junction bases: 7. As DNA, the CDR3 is TGTGCCAGCAGCGCCCGGGACAGGGCACACAATGAGCAGTTCTTC. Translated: CASSARDRAHNEQFF.

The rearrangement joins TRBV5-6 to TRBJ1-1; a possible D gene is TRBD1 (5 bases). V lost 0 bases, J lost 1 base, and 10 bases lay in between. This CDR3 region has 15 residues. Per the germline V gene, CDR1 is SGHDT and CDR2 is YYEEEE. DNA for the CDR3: TGTGCCAGCAGCTTGGTCCGGGGACCGAACACTGAAGCTTTCTTT. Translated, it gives CASSLVRGPNTEAFF. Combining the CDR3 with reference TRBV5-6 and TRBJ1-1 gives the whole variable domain DAGVTQSPTHLIKTRGQQVTLRCSPKSGHDTVSWYQQALGQGPQFIFQYYEEEERQRGNFPDRFSGHQFPNYSSELNVNALLLGDSALYLCASSLVRGPNTEAFFGQGTRLTVV.

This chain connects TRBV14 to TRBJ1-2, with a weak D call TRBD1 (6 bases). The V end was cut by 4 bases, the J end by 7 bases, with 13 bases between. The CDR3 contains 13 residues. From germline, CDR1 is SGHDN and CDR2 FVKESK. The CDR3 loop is CASSRDIYSGYTF. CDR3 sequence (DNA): TGTGCCAGCAGCCGGGACATCTATAGTGGCTACACCTTC.

DNA of the CDR3: TGTGCCAGCAGCTTAGCCAGCCTGCCGAACACTGAAGCTTTCTTT. Translated: CASSLASLPNTEAFF. The rearrangement joins TRBV11-3 to TRBJ1-1; D remains unclear. This CDR3 contains 15 residues. The V end lost 1 base, the J end lost 1 base, and 10 bases lay between the germline ends. Germline CDR1 and CDR2: SGHNT and YENEEA. Complete variable domain (other parts from reference TRBV11-3 and TRBJ1-1): EAGVVQSPRYKIIEKKQPVAFWCNPISGHNTLYWYLQNLGQGPELLIRYENEEAVDDSQLPKDRFSAERLKGVDSTLKIQPAELGDSAVYLCASSLASLPNTEAFFGQGTRLTVV.

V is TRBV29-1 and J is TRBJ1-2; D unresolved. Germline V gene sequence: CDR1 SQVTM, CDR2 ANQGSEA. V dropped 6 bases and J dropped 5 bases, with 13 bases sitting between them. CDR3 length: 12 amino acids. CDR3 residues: CSVDKPMYGYTF. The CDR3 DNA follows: TGCAGCGTAGATAAACCTATGTATGGCTACACCTTC.

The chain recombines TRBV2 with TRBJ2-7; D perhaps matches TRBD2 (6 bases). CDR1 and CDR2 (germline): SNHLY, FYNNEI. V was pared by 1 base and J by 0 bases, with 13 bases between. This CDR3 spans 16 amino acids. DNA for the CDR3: TGTGCCAGCAGTGAAGACCCCGGGGGACTCTCCTACGAGCAGTACTTC. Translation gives CASSEDPGGLSYEQYF. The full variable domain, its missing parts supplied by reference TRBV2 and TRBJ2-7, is EPEVTQTPSHQVTQMGQEVILRCVPISNHLYFYWYRQILGQKVEFLVSFYNNEISEKSEIFDDQFSVERPDGSNFTLKIRSTKLEDSAMYFCASSEDPGGLSYEQYFGPGTRLTVT.

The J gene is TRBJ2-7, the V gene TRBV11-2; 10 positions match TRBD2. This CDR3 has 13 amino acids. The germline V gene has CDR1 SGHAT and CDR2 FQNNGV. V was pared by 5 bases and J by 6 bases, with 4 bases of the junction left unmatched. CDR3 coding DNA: TGTGCCAGCAGCCAGGGACTAGCGACCGAGCAGTACTTC. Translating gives CASSQGLATEQYF.

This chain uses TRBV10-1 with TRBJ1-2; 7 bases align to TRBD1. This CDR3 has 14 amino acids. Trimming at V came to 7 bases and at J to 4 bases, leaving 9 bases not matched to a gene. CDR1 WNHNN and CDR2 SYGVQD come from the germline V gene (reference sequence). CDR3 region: CASTEGGAGYGYTF. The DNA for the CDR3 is TGCGCCAGCACTGAAGGGGGCGCGGGCTATGGCTACACCTTC.

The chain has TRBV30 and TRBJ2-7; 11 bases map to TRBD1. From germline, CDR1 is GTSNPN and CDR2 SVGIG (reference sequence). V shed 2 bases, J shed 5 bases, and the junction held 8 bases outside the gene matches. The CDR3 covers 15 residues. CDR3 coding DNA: TGTGCCTGGAGTCATCTAGGACAGGGGGCGGACGAGCAGTACTTC. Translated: CAWSHLGQGADEQYF.

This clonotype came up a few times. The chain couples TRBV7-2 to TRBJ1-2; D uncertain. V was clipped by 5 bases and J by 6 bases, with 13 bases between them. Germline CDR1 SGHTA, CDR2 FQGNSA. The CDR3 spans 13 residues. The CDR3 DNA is TGTGCCAGCAGCCGATTGCGGTCCGATGGCTACACCTTC. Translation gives CASSRLRSDGYTF.

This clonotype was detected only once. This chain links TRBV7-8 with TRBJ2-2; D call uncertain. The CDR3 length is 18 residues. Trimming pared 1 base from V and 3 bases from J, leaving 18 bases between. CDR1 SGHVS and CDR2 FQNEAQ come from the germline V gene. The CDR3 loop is CASSLVVPSEIYTGELFF. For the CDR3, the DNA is TGTGCCAGCAGCTTAGTGGTCCCCAGCGAGATTTACACCGGGGAGCTGTTTTTT. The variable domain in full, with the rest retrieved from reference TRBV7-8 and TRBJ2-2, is GAGVSQSPRYKVAKRGQDVALRCDPISGHVSLFWYQQALGQGPEFLTYFQNEAQLDKSGLPSDRFFAERPEGSVSTLKIQRTQQEDSAVYLCASSLVVPSEIYTGELFFGEGSRLTVL.

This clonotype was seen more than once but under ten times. CDR3 sequence: CASSYSTGTENSPLHF. The CDR3 nucleotides are TGTGCCAGCAGCTATTCAACCGGGACGGAAAATTCACCCCTCCACTTT. The chain employs TRBV5-8 and TRBJ1-6; TRBD1 is a possible D gene (5 bases). The ends were cut back, 3 bases at V and 7 bases at J, with 17 bases in the middle. This CDR3 contains 16 residues. Germline V gene lookup returns CDR1 SGHTS and CDR2 YDEGEE.

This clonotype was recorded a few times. The CDR3 bases are TGTGCCAGCAGCTTACTCCCGACAGCTATAGCGGGGGAGACCCAGTACTTC. Protein: CASSLLPTAIAGETQYF. This sequence joins TRBV7-3 and TRBJ2-5, with 8 bases matching TRBD2. CDR3 length equals 17 residues. Germline values: CDR1 SGHTA, CDR2 FQGTGA. Losses at the gene ends were 2 bases for V and 5 bases for J; bases not matched to a gene: 13.

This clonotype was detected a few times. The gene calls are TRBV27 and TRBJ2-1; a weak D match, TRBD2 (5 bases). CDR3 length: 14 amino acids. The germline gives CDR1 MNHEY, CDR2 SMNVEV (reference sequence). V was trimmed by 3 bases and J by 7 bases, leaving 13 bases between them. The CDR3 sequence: CASSFQASGNEQFF. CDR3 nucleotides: TGTGCCAGCAGTTTTCAGGCCTCGGGGAATGAGCAGTTCTTC.

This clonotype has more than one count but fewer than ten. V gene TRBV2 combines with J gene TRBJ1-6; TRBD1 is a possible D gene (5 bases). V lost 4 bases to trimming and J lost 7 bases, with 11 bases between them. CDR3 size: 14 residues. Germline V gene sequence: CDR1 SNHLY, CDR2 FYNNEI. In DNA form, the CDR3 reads TGTGCCAGCAGTGGAGGGGTAGGGAATTCACCCCTCCACTTT. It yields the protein CASSGGVGNSPLHF.

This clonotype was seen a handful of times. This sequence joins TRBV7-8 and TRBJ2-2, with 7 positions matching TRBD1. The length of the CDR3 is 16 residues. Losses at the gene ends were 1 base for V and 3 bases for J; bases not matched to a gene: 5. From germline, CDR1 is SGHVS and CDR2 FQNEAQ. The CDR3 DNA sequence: TGTGCCAGCAGCTTAGTTGACAGGGCAGACACCGGGGAGCTGTTTTTT. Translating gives CASSLVDRADTGELFF. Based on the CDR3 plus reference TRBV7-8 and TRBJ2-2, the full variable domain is GAGVSQSPRYKVAKRGQDVALRCDPISGHVSLFWYQQALGQGPEFLTYFQNEAQLDKSGLPSDRFFAERPEGSVSTLKIQRTQQEDSAVYLCASSLVDRADTGELFFGEGSRLTVL.

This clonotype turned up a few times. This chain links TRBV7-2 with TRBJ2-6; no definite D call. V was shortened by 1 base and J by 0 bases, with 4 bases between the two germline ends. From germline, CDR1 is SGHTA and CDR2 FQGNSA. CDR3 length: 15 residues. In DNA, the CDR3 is TGTGCCAGCAGCTTAGACGTCTCTGGGGCCAACGTCCTGACTTTC. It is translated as CASSLDVSGANVLTF.

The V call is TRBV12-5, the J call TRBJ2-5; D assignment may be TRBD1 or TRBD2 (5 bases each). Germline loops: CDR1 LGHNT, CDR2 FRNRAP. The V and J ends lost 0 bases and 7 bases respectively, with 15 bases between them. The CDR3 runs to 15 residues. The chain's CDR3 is CASGLVLGTSGTQYF. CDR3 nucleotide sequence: TGTGCTAGTGGTTTGGTACTGGGGACCTCAGGGACCCAGTACTTC.

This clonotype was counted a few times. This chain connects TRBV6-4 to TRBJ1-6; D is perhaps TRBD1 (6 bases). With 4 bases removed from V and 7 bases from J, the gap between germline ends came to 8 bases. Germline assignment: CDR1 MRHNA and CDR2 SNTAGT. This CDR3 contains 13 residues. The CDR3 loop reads CASSAGENSPLHF. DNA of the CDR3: TGTGCCAGCAGTGCAGGGGAGAATTCACCCCTCCACTTT.

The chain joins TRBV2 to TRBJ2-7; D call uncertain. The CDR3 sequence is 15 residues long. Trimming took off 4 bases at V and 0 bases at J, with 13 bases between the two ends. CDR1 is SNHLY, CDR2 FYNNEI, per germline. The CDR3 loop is CASSVDTPTSYEQYF. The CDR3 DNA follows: TGTGCCAGCAGTGTGGATACTCCTACCTCCTACGAGCAGTACTTC.

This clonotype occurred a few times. The CDR3 sequence: CASRALDRRTDYGYTF. CDR3 DNA: TGTGCCAGCAGGGCACTCGACAGGCGAACAGACTATGGCTACACCTTC. The chain joins TRBV6-2 or TRBV6-3 to TRBJ1-2; D is possibly TRBD1 (6 bases). V was shortened by 6 bases and J by 3 bases, with 20 bases between the two germline ends. The germline CDR1 and CDR2 sequences are MNHEY and SVGEGT. The CDR3 sequence is 16 residues long.

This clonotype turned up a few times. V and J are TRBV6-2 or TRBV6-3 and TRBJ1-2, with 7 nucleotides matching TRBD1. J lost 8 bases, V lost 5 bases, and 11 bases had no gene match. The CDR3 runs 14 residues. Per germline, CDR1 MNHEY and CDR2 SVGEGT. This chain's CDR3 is CASSGRQGRLGYTF. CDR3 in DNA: TGTGCCAGCAGTGGCCGACAGGGCCGTTTGGGCTACACCTTC.

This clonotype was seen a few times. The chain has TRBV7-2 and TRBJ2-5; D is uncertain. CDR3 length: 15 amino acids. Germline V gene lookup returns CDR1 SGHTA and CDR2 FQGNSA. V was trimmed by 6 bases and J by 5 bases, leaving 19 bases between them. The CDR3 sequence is CASSPIKSPWETQYF. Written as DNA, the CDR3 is TGTGCCAGCAGTCCTATCAAAAGCCCTTGGGAGACCCAGTACTTC.

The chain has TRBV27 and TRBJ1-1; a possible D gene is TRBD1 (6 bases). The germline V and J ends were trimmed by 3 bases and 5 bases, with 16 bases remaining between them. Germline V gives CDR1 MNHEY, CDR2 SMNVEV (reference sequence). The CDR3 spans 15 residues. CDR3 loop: CASSLDSNLVTEAFF. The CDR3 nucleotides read TGTGCCAGCAGTTTGGACAGTAATCTAGTTACTGAAGCTTTCTTT.